This TCR beta chain was profiled in a study of blood T cell repertoires in COVID-19 (dated by TCRdb to about 2020). With respect to the entire study: Samples covering the acute and convalescent phases of COVID-19 were provided by collaborators in the United States, Italy and Spain. Where available, HLA class I and class II types were taken from metadata supplied by the sample provider and were not determined by assay-based typing. The dataset comprised deeply sampled blood TCRbeta repertoires from subjects exposed to, actively infected with, or recovered from COVID-19. Samples came from the ongoing ImmuneRACE study (first 160 participants) plus 1,254 subjects from 6 global collaborators. The material from the prospective study consisted of cDNA or gDNA derived from T cells, B-cell-depleted T cells, or PBMCs. A de-identified subject ID, COVID-19 status, age in years and sex were almost always included in the sample metadata. The repertoires were made available in a free public database intended to serve as a resource for research on the immune response to SARS-CoV-2. General study outcomes and caveats: The amount of clinical and demographic metadata varied by source and participant and was provided uncurated.

Turning to this clone: Which antigen it targets is not known. Base qualities are not recorded, but no much larger clone differs from it by a single base.

One collaborating source in Seattle enrolled patients during active infection and followed them longitudinally through the course of disease. Collaborating institutions collected whole blood in K2EDTA tubes following their own protocols. Collaborator samples were shipped for TCRbeta analysis as frozen whole blood, isolated PBMCs, or DNA extracted from either sample type. TCRbeta CDR3 regions were amplified from genomic DNA using the immunoSEQ Assay, a bias-controlled multiplex PCR. The published analysis was carried out like this. Nucleated cell counts per sample were estimated from amplification of reference gene primers within the assay. To quantify the absolute abundance of each unique TCRbeta CDR3 rearrangement, sequence reads were collapsed and filtered. Productive Simpson clonality was computed per sample as the square root of Simpson's diversity index over productive rearrangements. Sourced from immuneACCESS, this table was stored by TCRdb with only in-frame sequences that have V and J called. A share of the clones is absent; for the studies checked, an unresolved V gene accounts for under half, and the remainder has no known explanation. For V, J and clone size, that table is used; D and trimming come from the DNA. In this sample the table shows 380,000 or so clones, roughly 90% of which occur a single time. Under 8.5% of the sample is taken by the ten largest.

Per the germline V gene, MGHRA is the CDR1 and YSYEKL is the CDR2. The trim is 0 bases for V and 9 bases for J, with a gap of 14 bases between the germline ends. Including cysteine and phenylalanine, the CDR3 has 14 amino acids. CDR3 DNA only is kept here, 42 bases in frame from base 1. Recombination connected TRBV4-1 to TRBJ1-2, with TRBD1 as a weak D call on 5 bases. The TCR was taken from a woman aged 60-70 years with COVID-19, enrolled during active disease. Sequenced input: peripheral blood. This receptor has the CDR3 CASSQEGAPGSYTF. The DNA is TGCGCCAGCAGCCAAGAAGGGGCACCTGGGAGCTACACCTTC.